This passage covers 5 T cell receptor beta chains from one sample sequenced in a study of blood T cell repertoires in COVID-19. The method was immunoSEQ multiplex PCR; TCRdb's version includes in-frame clones alone and lacks a portion of them. The table records a few hundred thousand clones, more than 75% of them present only once. Sequenced input: peripheral blood. These receptors came from a man aged 45-60 years with acute or convalescent COVID-19.

The sample holds one count of this clone. Other DNA sequences in this sample translate to the same CDR3. The rearrangement joins TRBV6-5 to TRBJ2-7; 7 bases are shared with TRBD1. Germline V lookup: CDR1 MNHEY, CDR2 SVGAGI. After removal of 6 bases from V and 3 bases from J, the junction contained 5 bases not matched to a gene. This CDR3 has 13 residues. CDR3 nucleotides: TGTGCCAGCAGGCGGACAGGCAGCTACGAGCAGTACTTC. As protein: CASRRTGSYEQYF.

This clone is a singleton in its sample. The chain employs TRBV6-5 and TRBJ1-4; possible D gene TRBD1, 5 bases. The CDR3 is 13 residues long. Per the germline V gene, CDR1 is MNHEY and CDR2 is SVGAGI. The germline V and J ends were trimmed by 9 bases and 4 bases, with 12 bases remaining between them. CDR3 sequence (DNA): TGTGCCAGTAAAGGGGCTATTAATGAAAAACTGTTTTTT. Amino acid sequence: CASKGAINEKLFF.

The chain carries TRBV4-1 and TRBJ2-3; possible D gene TRBD1, 7 bases. V lost 5 bases to trimming and J lost 2 bases, with 17 bases between them. CDR1 MGHRA and CDR2 YSYEKL come from the germline V gene. The CDR3 has 16 residues. Here the CDR3 reads CASSDQGGGFTDTQYF. CDR3 nucleotide sequence: TGCGCCAGCAGCGATCAGGGGGGTGGGTTCACAGATACGCAGTATTTT.

The chain employs TRBV11-1 and TRBJ2-7; no definite D call. V lost 4 bases, J lost 6 bases, and 16 bases lay in between. This CDR3 has 14 amino acids. CDR1 SGHAT and CDR2 FQDESV come from the germline V gene (reference sequence). In DNA, the CDR3 is TGTGCCAGCAGCTCCCTACAAAGCTACAGCGAGCAGTACTTC. Translating gives CASSSLQSYSEQYF. Looking up the rest from reference TRBV11-1 and TRBJ2-7 gives the full variable domain: EAEVAQSPRYKITEKSQAVAFWCDPISGHATLYWYRQILGQGPELLVQFQDESVVDDSQLPKDRFSAERLKGVDSTLKIQPAELGDSAMYLCASSSLQSYSEQYFGPGTRLTVT.

The gene calls are TRBV28 and TRBJ2-3; D not resolved. Per germline, CDR1 MDHEN and CDR2 SYDVKM. The V and J ends lost 2 bases and 7 bases respectively, with 7 bases between them. The CDR3 covers 12 residues. The CDR3, as DNA: TGTGCCAGCAGTTTAAAGCTGCATACGCAGTATTTT. Its protein is CASSLKLHTQYF.